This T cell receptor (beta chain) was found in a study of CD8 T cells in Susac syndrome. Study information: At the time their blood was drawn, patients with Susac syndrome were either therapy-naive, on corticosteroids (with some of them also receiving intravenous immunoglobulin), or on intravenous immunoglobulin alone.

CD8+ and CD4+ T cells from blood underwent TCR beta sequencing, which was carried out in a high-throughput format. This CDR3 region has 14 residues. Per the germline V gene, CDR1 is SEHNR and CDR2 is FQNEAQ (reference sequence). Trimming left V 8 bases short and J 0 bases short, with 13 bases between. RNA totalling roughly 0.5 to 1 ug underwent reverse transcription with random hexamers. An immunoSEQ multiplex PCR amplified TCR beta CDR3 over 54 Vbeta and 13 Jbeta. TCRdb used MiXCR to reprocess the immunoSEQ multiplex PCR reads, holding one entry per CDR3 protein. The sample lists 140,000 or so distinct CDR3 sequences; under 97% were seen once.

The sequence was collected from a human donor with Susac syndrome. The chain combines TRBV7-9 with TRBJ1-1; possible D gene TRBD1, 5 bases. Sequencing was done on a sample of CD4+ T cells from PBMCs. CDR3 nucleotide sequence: TGTGCCAGCGGACCAGGGCCAATGAACACTGAAGCTTTCTTT. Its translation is CASGPGPMNTEAFF.